The 5 T cell receptor beta chains reported below all come from one sample, sequenced in a study of blood T cell repertoires in COVID-19 (dated by TCRdb to about 2020). Library preparation employed the immunoSEQ multiplex PCR assay. The source is immuneACCESS, and TCRdb retained only in-frame sequences with V and J called. Part of the clones is not carried over; for the studies checked, unresolved V genes explain less than half of this, and the remainder is unexplained. For this sample there are some 270,000 clones; roughly 89% appear just once. Roughly 4.8% of the sample is in the top ten clones. The sequencing sample was made of peripheral blood. Receptor source: a woman aged 40 to 50 who had recovered from COVID-19.

A note on this clone: A read error may produce the germline difference seen at one junction end. V gene TRBV27 combines with J gene TRBJ2-7, with 8 bases matching TRBD2. The germline gives CDR1 MNHEY, CDR2 SMNVEV (reference sequence). The CDR3 has 15 residues. As DNA, the CDR3 is TGTGCCAACAGTTCATGGGCGGGGGGCGCCTACGAGCAGTACTTC. Translation: CANSSWAGGAYEQYF.

This clone was detected once. This chain uses TRBV9 with TRBJ2-3, with 9 bases identical to TRBD1. V shed 2 bases, J shed 4 bases, and the junction held 5 bases outside the gene matches. The CDR3 length is 15 residues. From germline, CDR1 is SGDLS and CDR2 YYNGEE. The CDR3 sequence: CASSVDRGGADTQYF. CDR3 nucleotide sequence: TGTGCCAGCAGCGTCGACAGGGGGGGCGCAGATACGCAGTATTTT.

This chain links TRBV5-5 with TRBJ2-1; D possibly corresponds to TRBD2 (6 bases). Germline CDR1 reads SGHKS; CDR2 reads YYEKEE (reference sequence). The CDR3 is made up of 15 amino acids. V was pared by 2 bases and J by 2 bases, with 11 bases between. The DNA for the CDR3 is TGTGCCAGCAGCTTAGGGGCGGGAACCTACAATGAGCAGTTCTTC. It translates to CASSLGAGTYNEQFF.

The gene calls are TRBV5-4 and TRBJ2-7; D gene uncertain. V was clipped by 2 bases and J by 0 bases, with 18 bases between them. CDR1 SGHNT and CDR2 YYREEE come from the germline V gene (reference sequence). CDR3 size: 17 residues. The CDR3 DNA reads as TGTGCCAGCAGCTTCGGTCGAAACATCGGCGGCTCCTACGAGCAGTACTTC. The encoded protein is CASSFGRNIGGSYEQYF.

The rearrangement uses TRBV27 and TRBJ2-2, with 13 positions matching TRBD2. V trimming: 5 bases; J trimming: 0 bases; junction bases outside the gene matches: 6. CDR1 and CDR2 from the germline V gene are MNHEY and SMNVEV (reference sequence). The CDR3 contains 18 residues. Written as DNA, the CDR3 is TGTGCCAGCAGTCCGACGGGACTAGCGGGGACGAACACCGGGGAGCTGTTTTTT. This translates into CASSPTGLAGTNTGELFF.